The source of this T cell receptor beta chain is a study of shared clonotypes between healthy human individuals. Here immunoSEQ multiplex PCR was the method, and the copy in TCRdb shows in-frame clones only, minus some. The data contain roughly 500,000 clones, 79% of them singletons. The healthy adult donors were HIV-negative and reported no recent acute infections or vaccinations. The CDR3 is 11 amino acids. Germline CDR1 and CDR2: SNHLY and FYNNEI. The TCR originated in a woman in her 40s in good health. Some clones in this sample may be carry-over from other donors' samples. The sample consisted of PBMCs. The rearrangement uses TRBV2 and TRBJ2-5; no definite D call. The DNA end lines up better with TRBJ2-7; the J call may be wrong. This CDR3 is CASGWYYEQYF. The CDR3 DNA reads TGTGCCAGCGGTTGGTATTACGAGCAGTACTTC.